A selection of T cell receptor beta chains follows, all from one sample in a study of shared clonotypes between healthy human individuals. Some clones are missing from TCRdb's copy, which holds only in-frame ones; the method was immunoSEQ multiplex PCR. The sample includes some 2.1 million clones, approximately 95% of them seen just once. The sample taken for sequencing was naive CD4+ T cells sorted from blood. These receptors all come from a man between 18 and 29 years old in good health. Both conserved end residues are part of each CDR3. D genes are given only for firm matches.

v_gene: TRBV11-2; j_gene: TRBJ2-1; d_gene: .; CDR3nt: TGTGCCAGCAGCTCCCGAGGGGGAGGAGAGGGCAATGAGCAGTTCTTC; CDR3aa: CASSSRGGGEGNEQFF
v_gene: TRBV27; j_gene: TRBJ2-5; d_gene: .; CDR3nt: TGTGCCAGCAGTTTAAGGCAGCAAGAGACCCAGTACTTC; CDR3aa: CASSLRQQETQYF
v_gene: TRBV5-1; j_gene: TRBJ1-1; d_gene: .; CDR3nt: TGCGCCAGCAGCTTGGAGGGGGTGAACACTGAAGCTTTCTTT; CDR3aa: CASSLEGVNTEAFF
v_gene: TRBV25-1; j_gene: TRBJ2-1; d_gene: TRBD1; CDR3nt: TGTGCCAGCAGTGAACCCACAGGGGGCGCGTACAATGAGCAGTTCTTC; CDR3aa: CASSEPTGGAYNEQFF
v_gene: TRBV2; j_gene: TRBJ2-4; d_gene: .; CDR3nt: TGTGCCAGTTCGAGGGGCGAAAACATTCAGTACTTC; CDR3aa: CASSRGENIQYF
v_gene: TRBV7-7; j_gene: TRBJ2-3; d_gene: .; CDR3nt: TGTGCTAGCAGCTTAAACAGGGTAGATACGCAGTATTTT; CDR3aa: CASSLNRVDTQYF
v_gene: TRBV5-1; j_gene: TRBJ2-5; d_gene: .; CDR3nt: TGCGCCAGCAGGATTGGCTGGGTAGAAGAGACCCAGTACTTC; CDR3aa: CASRIGWVEETQYF
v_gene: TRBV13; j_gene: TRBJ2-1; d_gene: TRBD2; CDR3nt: TGTGCCAGCAGCAATCGACTAGCGGGGGGCTCCTACAATGAGCAGTTCTTC; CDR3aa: CASSNRLAGGSYNEQFF
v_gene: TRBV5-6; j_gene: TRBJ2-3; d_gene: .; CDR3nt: TGTGCCAGCAGCCGGGACTTCACAGATACGCAGTATTTT; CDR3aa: CASSRDFTDTQYF
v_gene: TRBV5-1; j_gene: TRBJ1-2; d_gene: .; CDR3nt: TGCGCCAGCAGCAGAATGGGAGAAGGCAGGAATCTTAACTATGGCTACACCTTC; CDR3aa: CASSRMGEGRNLNYGYTF
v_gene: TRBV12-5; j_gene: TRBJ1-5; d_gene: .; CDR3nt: TGTGCTAGTGGTTTGGTACTGACAGGCAATCAGCCCCAGCATTTT; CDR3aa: CASGLVLTGNQPQHF
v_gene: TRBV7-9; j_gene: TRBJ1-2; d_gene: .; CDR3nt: TGTGCCAGCAGCTTGGTCTCCGGGGGTGGCTACACCTTC; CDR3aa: CASSLVSGGGYTF
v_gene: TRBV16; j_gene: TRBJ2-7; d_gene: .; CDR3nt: TGTGCCAGCAGCCAATCATCAGACTCCGTCTACGAGCAGTACTTC; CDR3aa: CASSQSSDSVYEQYF
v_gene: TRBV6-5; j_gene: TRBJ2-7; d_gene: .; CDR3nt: TGTGCCAGCAGTTACTCGGGGAGGGGGGCCTACGAGCAGTACTTC; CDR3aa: CASSYSGRGAYEQYF
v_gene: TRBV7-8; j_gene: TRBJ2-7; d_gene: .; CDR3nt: TGTGCCAGCAGCTGGCAGGGGAGCGAGCAGTACTTC; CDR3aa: CASSWQGSEQYF